Below are 9 T cell receptor beta chains sequenced from a single sample in a study of a mutant IDH1 vaccine in newly diagnosed glioma. TCRdb's table, derived via immunoSEQ multiplex PCR, lists solely in-frame clones and lacks some. The data hold some 21,000 clones, with roughly 88% observed a single time. This sample's time point: baseline, week 1 (first vaccination visit). Treatment here: pre-vaccination baseline after standard-of-care therapy. This specimen was PBMCs, taken from a glioma patient treated with radiotherapy, temozolomide or both. These receptors originate from a man in his forties or fifties with glioma.

The gene calls are TRBV7-2 and TRBJ1-2; the D is unclear. This CDR3 has 13 residues. CDR1 and CDR2 from the germline V gene are SGHTA and FQGNSA. Trimming shortened V by 5 bases and J by 8 bases, and 15 bases separated the two germline ends. CDR3: CASSRGRREGYTF. The CDR3 nucleotides are TGTGCCAGCAGCCGTGGACGGCGGGAGGGCTACACCTTC.

The V call is TRBV7-9, the J call TRBJ1-1; no clear D gene. Germline lookup yields CDR1 SEHNR and CDR2 FQNEAQ (reference sequence). V was cut by 5 bases and J by 4 bases, with 14 bases left in between. The CDR3 consists of 14 residues. The CDR3 sequence is CASSRTNIGTEAFF. CDR3 nucleotide sequence: TGTGCCAGCAGCCGGACTAACATAGGCACTGAAGCTTTCTTT.

The CDR3 sequence: CASSQVGRLMNTEAFF. The DNA for the CDR3 is TGCGCCAGCAGCCAAGTAGGTCGGCTAATGAACACTGAAGCTTTCTTT. The rearrangement uses TRBV4-1 and TRBJ1-1; D gene unclear. Trimming shortened V by 1 base and J by 0 bases, and 12 bases separated the two germline ends. The CDR3 covers 16 residues. Germline lookup yields CDR1 MGHRA and CDR2 YSYEKL.

The gene calls are TRBV6-1 and TRBJ2-2; a possible D gene is TRBD2 (8 bases). The CDR3 runs 15 residues. Trimming stripped 6 bases from V and 4 bases from J, with 15 bases between. Per the germline V gene, CDR1 is MNHNS and CDR2 is SASEGT. This chain's CDR3 is CASRSGGGSTGELFF. CDR3 bases: TGTGCCAGCAGGTCGGGAGGGGGCAGCACCGGGGAGCTGTTTTTT.

This sequence joins TRBV29-1 and TRBJ2-7; 11 nucleotides align to TRBD1. The CDR3 covers 13 residues. J gave up 7 bases and V 6 bases, and 8 bases lay outside the gene matches. Germline V gene data show CDR1 as SQVTM and CDR2 as ANQGSEA. The CDR3 reads CSVIGTGGGEQYF. CDR3 coding DNA: TGCAGCGTCATTGGGACAGGGGGGGGAGAGCAGTACTTC.

The rearrangement joins TRBV6-1 to TRBJ2-7; the D gene could be TRBD1 or TRBD2 (5 bases each). V was shortened by 11 bases and J by 2 bases, with 16 bases between the two germline ends. Germline loops: CDR1 MNHNS, CDR2 SASEGT. The CDR3 is 13 amino acids. The chain's CDR3 is CAATGTHAYEQYF. The CDR3, as DNA: TGTGCCGCAACCGGGACCCACGCCTACGAGCAGTACTTC.

This rearrangement joins TRBV19 to TRBJ1-5; D ambiguous. Germline V lookup: CDR1 LNHDA, CDR2 SQIVND (reference sequence). V was shortened by 3 bases and J by 5 bases, with 17 bases between the two germline ends. The CDR3 sequence is 16 residues long. CDR3 loop: CASSIGRSVRYQPQHF. The CDR3 DNA reads as TGTGCCAGTAGTATTGGTCGATCGGTCAGATATCAGCCCCAGCATTTT.

The rearrangement joins TRBV6-5 to TRBJ2-7; D may be TRBD1 or TRBD2 (6 bases each). Germline CDR1 and CDR2: MNHEY and SVGAGI. V shed 2 bases and J shed 2 bases, with 16 bases lying between them. CDR3 length: 16 amino acids. As DNA, the CDR3 is TGTGCCAGCAGTTACGGAGTCCCGGGGGCGGCCTACGAGCAGTACTTC. It specifies CASSYGVPGAAYEQYF.

The V gene is TRBV30, the J gene TRBJ1-2, with D unresolved. The V and J ends lost 4 bases and 8 bases respectively, with 17 bases between them. The length of the CDR3 is 13 residues. Germline V lookup: CDR1 GTSNPN, CDR2 SVGIG (reference sequence). DNA of the CDR3: TGTGCCTGGAACCTTGTAGAGAGTAGCGGCTACACCTTC. Translating gives CAWNLVESSGYTF.